The T cell receptor (beta chain) described here comes from a study of CXCR3-negative and CXCR3-positive naive CD8 T cells (dated by TCRdb to the late 2010s). General notes on the study: About 135 million TRB reads were obtained in total, roughly 1.5 +/- 0.3 million reads per library. Data from 11 donors, pooled across two independent experiments, went into the diversity and physicochemical repertoire analyses. The TRBV-TRBJ cluster analysis covered naive subsets from several donors and memory cells from 3 donors. General findings and caveats noted by the study authors: CXCR3 expression partially decreased after cryopreservation, so most assays used freshly isolated PBMCs. Because surface CD5, which is linked to self-reactivity in mice, was comparable between the naive subsets, TCR interaction strength was also inferred from TRB CDR3 physicochemical properties. Both naive subsets had comparably high repertoire diversity, while memory CD8+ T cells had much lower repertoire diversity. Within the same donor, TRBV-TRBJ usage looked similar between naive CXCR3-negative and CXCR3-positive cells, but memory cells had distinct patterns.

CDR1 SGHDT and CDR2 YYEEEE are derived from the germline V gene. The CDR3 spans 14 residues, from the cysteine through the phenylalanine. Nucleotide data are not available. Instrument used: NextSeq 550. The Human TCR Profiling Kit (MiLaboratory) was used to make UMI-labeled 5' RACE TRB cDNA libraries. The full amount of extracted RNA was used for cDNA synthesis, and the full amount of resulting cDNA was used for PCR amplification. Libraries were prepared in parallel with an identical number of PCR cycles. The original pipeline was this. About 48,000 +/- 9,800 unique UMI-labeled TRB cDNA molecules per library were extracted with MIGEC and MiXCR, with at least two reads per UMI required. On average, roughly 40,000 +/- 10,000 functional in-frame TRB CDR3 nucleotide clonotypes lacking stop codons were found per library. After downsampling to 5000 UMI-labeled TRB molecules per sample, diversity metrics such as normalized Shannon-Wiener and Chao1 were calculated in VDJtools. For the central five CDR3 residues, VDJtools calculated physicochemical properties weighted by clonotype size, namely interaction energy, strength, volume and Kidera factor 4. Once TCRdb had reprocessed the reads, it stored one entry per CDR3 protein sequence and supplied no DNA. V and J calls and clone size were set by TCRdb, not the authors. The sample's records list about 40,000 distinct CDR3 sequences. The ten most abundant clones make up more than 7% of the sample.

Each CD8+ T cell subset was flow-sorted in triplicate, and around 300,000 cells per subset were placed directly into RLT lysis buffer. Peripheral blood mononuclear cells were isolated from buffy coats using standard density gradient centrifugation. An RNeasy Mini Kit was used to extract total RNA from the sorted cells. Turning to this clonotype: There is no known antigen for this receptor.

This clonotype was obtained from a human donor in good health. Some clones in this sample may be carry-over from other donors' samples. The chain is made from TRBV5-6 and TRBJ2-7. The sequencing input was memory CD8+ T cells from blood. What this sample's cell subset or site label stands for: conventional CD8+ memory T cells (TMEM), sorted as controls. Here the CDR3 is given as CASSLWRLGYEQYF.